These T cell receptor beta chains were read from a single sample in a study of T cell responses to AZD1222 COVID-19 vaccine. Data came from immunoSEQ multiplex PCR; TCRdb stores just in-frame clones and leaves some out. The data show 120,000 or so clones, with 75% to 90% seen just once and more than 9.5% held by the top ten. The sequencing used peripheral blood, collected on day 0 of MenACWY control vaccination. The receptors here all came from an adult in good health. Both conserved end residues are part of each CDR3. D genes are given only for firm matches. Expanded clones are given a class, and other clones once, few, many or no size at all.

clone_size: NA; j_call: TRBJ2-7; v_call: TRBV5-6; d_call: NA; cdr3_length: 15; cdr3_aa: CASSLGSGSSYEQYF; cdr3_nt: TGTGCCAGCAGCTTGGGGTCAGGGAGCTCCTACGAGCAGTACTTC
clone_size: NA; j_call: TRBJ2-5; v_call: TRBV6-5; d_call: NA; cdr3_length: 15; cdr3_aa: CASTAVQGPQETQYF; cdr3_nt: TGTGCCAGCACCGCTGTCCAGGGTCCTCAAGAGACCCAGTACTTC
clone_size: NA; j_call: TRBJ1-1; v_call: TRBV19; d_call: NA; cdr3_length: 14; cdr3_aa: CASNSRPGNTEAFF; cdr3_nt: TGTGCCAGTAACTCCCGACCTGGGAACACTGAAGCTTTCTTT
clone_size: NA; j_call: TRBJ2-5; v_call: TRBV2; d_call: TRBD1; cdr3_length: 14; cdr3_aa: CASSEIRGKETQYF; cdr3_nt: TGTGCCAGCAGTGAAATCAGGGGGAAAGAGACCCAGTACTTC
clone_size: NA; j_call: TRBJ1-4; v_call: TRBV5-1; d_call: TRBD1; cdr3_length: 16; cdr3_aa: CASRPGQGLTNEKLFF; cdr3_nt: TGCGCCAGCAGACCGGGACAGGGGCTAACTAATGAAAAACTGTTTTTT
clone_size: NA; j_call: TRBJ2-1; v_call: TRBV5-8; d_call: TRBD1; cdr3_length: 14; cdr3_aa: CASSNIGTGFEQFF; cdr3_nt: TGTGCCAGCAGCAATATAGGGACAGGGTTTGAGCAGTTCTTC
clone_size: once; j_call: TRBJ2-2; v_call: TRBV27; d_call: NA; cdr3_length: 12; cdr3_aa: CASSLNTGELFF; cdr3_nt: TGTGCCAGCAGTCTCAACACCGGGGAGCTGTTTTTT
clone_size: NA; j_call: TRBJ2-5; v_call: TRBV7-2; d_call: TRBD2; cdr3_length: 14; cdr3_aa: CASSSRVAGETQYF; cdr3_nt: TGTGCCAGCAGCTCTCGGGTAGCGGGAGAGACCCAGTACTTC
clone_size: NA; j_call: TRBJ2-7; v_call: TRBV11-2; d_call: NA; cdr3_length: 14; cdr3_aa: CASSLGLASYEQYF; cdr3_nt: TGTGCCAGCAGCTTAGGGCTGGCTTCCTACGAGCAGTACTTC
clone_size: NA; j_call: TRBJ2-7; v_call: TRBV2; d_call: NA; cdr3_length: 16; cdr3_aa: CASSEAVPESSYEQYF; cdr3_nt: TGTGCCAGCAGTGAAGCCGTTCCTGAAAGCTCCTACGAGCAGTACTTC
clone_size: NA; j_call: TRBJ1-5; v_call: TRBV7-2; d_call: NA; cdr3_length: 17; cdr3_aa: CASSPNSLGNSNQPQHF; cdr3_nt: TGTGCCAGCAGCCCAAACTCCCTAGGAAATAGCAATCAGCCCCAGCATTTT
clone_size: NA; j_call: TRBJ1-4; v_call: TRBV4-2; d_call: TRBD1; cdr3_length: 14; cdr3_aa: CASSQGDRGEKLFF; cdr3_nt: TGTGCCAGCAGCCAAGGGGACAGGGGTGAAAAACTGTTTTTT
clone_size: few; j_call: TRBJ2-1; v_call: TRBV30; d_call: NA; cdr3_length: 13; cdr3_aa: CAWNGRVNNEQFF; cdr3_nt: TGTGCCTGGAACGGGCGGGTCAACAATGAGCAGTTCTTC
clone_size: NA; j_call: TRBJ1-6; v_call: TRBV7-2; d_call: TRBD1; cdr3_length: 13; cdr3_aa: CASSPDRDSPLHF; cdr3_nt: TGTGCCAGCAGCCCAGACAGGGATTCACCCCTCCACTTT
clone_size: once; j_call: TRBJ1-1; v_call: TRBV10-3; d_call: NA; cdr3_length: 13; cdr3_aa: CAIREGGDTEAFF; cdr3_nt: TGTGCCATCAGAGAAGGGGGGGACACTGAAGCTTTCTTT
clone_size: once; j_call: TRBJ2-1; v_call: TRBV27; d_call: TRBD2; cdr3_length: 15; cdr3_aa: CASRLAGVAYNEQFF; cdr3_nt: TGTGCCAGCAGATTAGCGGGAGTGGCCTACAATGAGCAGTTCTTC
clone_size: NA; j_call: TRBJ2-1; v_call: TRBV9; d_call: NA; cdr3_length: 16; cdr3_aa: CASSVEAESSYNEQFF; cdr3_nt: TGTGCCAGCAGCGTAGAGGCGGAGAGCTCCTACAATGAGCAGTTCTTC
clone_size: NA; j_call: TRBJ1-5; v_call: TRBV7-2; d_call: TRBD1; cdr3_length: 17; cdr3_aa: CASSLTGAPRLNQPQHF; cdr3_nt: TGTGCCAGCAGCTTGACAGGGGCCCCGCGGCTCAATCAGCCCCAGCATTTT
clone_size: NA; j_call: TRBJ1-3; v_call: TRBV5-6; d_call: NA; cdr3_length: 16; cdr3_aa: CASSLDGYESGNTIYF; cdr3_nt: TGTGCCAGCAGCTTGGATGGGTATGAGTCTGGAAACACCATATATTTT
clone_size: few; j_call: TRBJ1-6; v_call: TRBV6-1; d_call: NA; cdr3_length: 15; cdr3_aa: CASSSHRDNNSPLHF; cdr3_nt: TGTGCCAGCAGTTCACACAGGGATAATAATTCACCCCTCCACTTT
clone_size: NA; j_call: TRBJ2-2; v_call: TRBV4-1; d_call: NA; cdr3_length: 19; cdr3_aa: CASSQVRAFGGANTGELFF; cdr3_nt: TGCGCCAGCAGCCAAGTAAGGGCTTTTGGAGGGGCGAACACCGGGGAGCTGTTTTTT
clone_size: NA; j_call: TRBJ2-5; v_call: TRBV2; d_call: NA; cdr3_length: 11; cdr3_aa: CASTEVGTQYF; cdr3_nt: TGTGCCAGCACCGAAGTTGGCACCCAGTACTTC
clone_size: NA; j_call: TRBJ2-5; v_call: TRBV13; d_call: NA; cdr3_length: 14; cdr3_aa: CASSLTSLQETQYF; cdr3_nt: TGTGCCAGCAGCTTAACCAGCCTCCAAGAGACCCAGTACTTC